This entry describes one T cell receptor beta chain. This clone was seen a few times. Its antigen remains unidentified. No much larger clone is present one base from it, and per-base qualities are unavailable. This specimen belongs to a study of shared clonotypes between healthy human individuals (dated by TCRdb to the early 2020s). Background for the entire study: A couple of women and a few men aged 18 to 49 years were included in the cohort. To increase sequencing depth and limit assay-specific biases, TCR repertoire library preparation and sequencing were carried out by different laboratories using diverse techniques. Leukapheresis yielded between about 0.8 and 9.5 billion PBMCs per donor. To estimate repertoire size and how much clonotypes are shared between individuals, the study performed deep sequencing of blood TCR repertoires from about five healthy adults.

Donors were healthy HIV-negative adults with no recently reported acute infections or vaccinations. Only Caucasian adults living in Nashville, Tennessee, USA were represented among the donors. In the unsorted samples, roughly 90 million PBMCs were counted, and genomic DNA was extracted using the QIAamp DNA Blood Mini kit. After blood collection by leukapheresis, PBMCs were isolated using Ficoll-Histopaque density gradient centrifugation and then cryopreserved in the vapor phase of liquid nitrogen. Based on the germline V gene, the CDR1 and CDR2 sequences are SGHAT and FQNNGV. The CDR3 goes from the cysteine to the phenylalanine over 17 residues. The CDR3 DNA has 51 bases and is translated from base 1. Here V drops 8 bases and J drops 1 base, and the junction holds 10 bases not matched to any gene. Using the deep immunoSEQ assay, multiplex PCR amplified TCR CDR3 regions from genomic DNA. Extracted genomic DNA from each cell subset was spread evenly across all wells of several immunoSEQ 96-well plates, with each plate serving as a replicate. Each replicate PCR for unsorted PBMC received approximately 0.3 ug genomic DNA, equal to around 30,000 T cell genomes. Genomic DNA from unsorted PBMC was sequenced over ten immunoSEQ deep assay plates. Purified libraries were quantified with a Qubit 3.0 fluorometer, sized on a Bioanalyzer 2100, and re-quantified with the KAPA Library Quantification kit. Every immunoSEQ 96-well plate was sequenced on a dedicated single-read 150-cycle Illumina NextSeq 550 flow cell. As for the original processing: Because only junctional sequences without quality scores were contained in the immunoSEQ output, filtering matching that applied to full-length reads could not be performed. To assign V/J genes and CDR3, sequences were annotated using PyIR, a Python wrapper for IgBLAST v1.9, with IMGT germline references. Any read was removed if the V/J assignment was weak (E-value above 1e-6), the CDR3 was missing, or the read contained stop codons, out-of-frame junctions, or ambiguous translated residues. V3J clonotypes were defined as sequences sharing an identical inferred V gene, J gene, and CDR3 amino acid sequence. Percentage overlap between repertoires was calculated by dividing the number of shared unique clonotypes by the size of the smaller repertoire. RTK rarefaction, the Chao1 estimator, and Recon v2.1 estimates of unobserved clonotypes were used to assess repertoire richness. Entries here come from immuneACCESS through TCRdb and include only in-frame sequences with V and J called. Some clones fail to appear in such tables; in the studies checked, an unresolved V gene covers under half of the shortfall, and the cause of the remainder is unknown. The DNA was the basis for D and trimming; V, J and clone size are from that table. This sample holds about 490,000 clones; 65% to 80% were observed only once. 9.5% to 15% of the sample rests with the top ten.

Broader findings and caveats from the paper: Sampling was restricted to blood, and TCR repertoires in tissue are likely to differ from TCR repertoires in blood. Because the study included only a small number of donors, the genetic and exposure-history diversity represented was limited. Based on pairwise subsampling, the degree of clonotype sharing among donors was expected to be affected by sequencing depth.

Material for sequencing was PBMCs. The chain is made from TRBV11-2 and TRBJ2-3, and 12 bases in between align with TRBD2. This receptor was identified in a woman aged 40 to 50 in good health. Some clones in this sample may be carry-over from other donors' samples. The DNA is TGTGCCAGCCGACTAGCGGGAGTAAGGGGGGGCACAGATACGCAGTATTTT. It encodes CASRLAGVRGGTDTQYF.